Each of the 5 T cell receptor beta chains below was sequenced from the same sample in a study of shared clonotypes between healthy human individuals. Sequencing used immunoSEQ multiplex PCR; TCRdb keeps in-frame clones, though not all of them. The sample yields roughly 2.4 million clones, 90% to 97% seen once. The sample comprised naive CD4+ T cells sorted from blood. Subset meaning: CD45RA+ positively selected. The receptors originated from a man between 18 and 35 years old in good health.

This clone was picked up one time. The CDR3 nucleotides are TGTGCCAGAACTGCCGGGACGGGGGCGTGGGAGCAGTACTTC. Translating it yields CARTAGTGAWEQYF. The genes are TRBV2 and TRBJ2-7, with D perhaps TRBD1 or TRBD2 (6 bases each). The germline CDR1 and CDR2 sequences are SNHLY and FYNNEI. Trimming took off 9 bases at V and 7 bases at J, with 22 bases between the two ends. The CDR3 is made up of 14 amino acids.

The gene calls are TRBV4-1 and TRBJ1-6, with a tentative D call TRBD1 (5 bases). The CDR3 consists of 13 residues. The germline gives CDR1 MGHRA, CDR2 YSYEKL. Trimming shortened V by 4 bases and J by 7 bases, and 8 bases separated the two germline ends. In DNA form, the CDR3 reads TGCGCCAGCAGCCGGGACTCGAATTCACCCCTCCACTTT. Translated, it gives CASSRDSNSPLHF.

This chain joins TRBV15 and TRBJ2-2, with TRBD2 identical over 12 bases. The V segment lost 0 bases and the J segment 7 bases; nucleotides outside the gene matches: 15. Germline V gene sequence: CDR1 LNHNV, CDR2 YYDKDF (reference sequence). The CDR3 totals 20 residues. Here the CDR3 reads CATSRDRASGRADRGGELFF. In nucleotides, the CDR3 is TGTGCCACCAGCAGAGATCGGGCTAGCGGGAGGGCCGATCGTGGCGGGGAGCTGTTTTTT. The variable domain in full, with the rest retrieved from reference TRBV15 and TRBJ2-2, is DAMVIQNPRYQVTQFGKPVTLSCSQTLNHNVMYWYQQKSSQAPKLLFHYYDKDFNNEADTPDNFQSRRPNTSFCFLDIRSPGLGDTAMYLCATSRDRASGRADRGGELFFGEGSRLTVL.

A note on this clone: The sample carries other DNA sequences with the same CDR3. This chain uses TRBV18 with TRBJ2-3, with TRBD1 matching 8 bases. V was clipped by 2 bases and J by 3 bases; unmatched bases: 4. CDR1 is KGHSH, CDR2 LQKENI, per germline. There are 15 residues in the CDR3. Written as DNA, the CDR3 is TGTGCCAGCTCACCATCAGGGGGCGGTACAGATACGCAGTATTTT. It yields the protein CASSPSGGGTDTQYF. Variable domain in full (rest from reference TRBV18 and TRBJ2-3): NAGVMQNPRHLVRRRGQEARLRCSPMKGHSHVYWYRQLPEEGLKFMVYLQKENIIDESGMPKERFSAEFPKEGPSILRIQQVVRGDSAAYFCASSPSGGGTDTQYFGPGTRLTVL.

A single count supports this clone. The genes are TRBV18 and TRBJ1-5, with a tentative D call TRBD1 (5 bases). Between the trimmed V and J ends, which lost 2 bases and 0 bases, there was a span of 11 bases. Germline CDR1 is KGHSH and CDR2 is LQKENI. The CDR3 has 16 residues. The DNA for the CDR3 is TGTGCCAGCTCACCAAGTGTGACAGCTAGCAATCAGCCCCAGCATTTT. It translates to CASSPSVTASNQPQHF.